The 28 T cell receptor beta chains below come from one sample, sequenced in a study of shared clonotypes between healthy human individuals. TCRdb keeps only in-frame clones here, not all; method: immunoSEQ multiplex PCR. The data contain 2 million or so clones, over 85% of them singletons. Sequencing input: naive CD4+ T cells sorted from blood. Subset given: CD45RA+ positively selected. The source of these receptors is a young man in good health.

With respect to this clone: The same CDR3 can be traced to other DNA sequences in this sample. The rearrangement uses TRBV4-3 and TRBJ2-1, with 7 bases aligning to TRBD2. Looked up from germline, CDR1 is LGHNA and CDR2 is YSLEER. The junction had 1 base not matched to a gene; V was cut back by 0 bases and J by 2 bases. The CDR3 is 15 amino acids. In nucleotides, the CDR3 is TGCGCCAGCAGCCAAGAGGCGGGGGCCTACAATGAGCAGTTCTTC. Protein: CASSQEAGAYNEQFF.

The chain has TRBV5-1 and TRBJ2-1; 7 bases map to TRBD2. This CDR3 is built from 16 residues. The trim removed 3 bases at V and 6 bases at J, leaving 12 bases unmatched. Germline CDR1 is SGHRS and CDR2 is YFSETQ. The CDR3, as DNA: TGCGCCAGCAGCTCACCTCTCGGGGGGTTAATCAATGAGCAGTTCTTC. Its protein is CASSSPLGGLINEQFF.

The chain combines TRBV5-8 with TRBJ2-5, with 11 nucleotides matching TRBD2. The CDR3 is 16 residues long. From germline, CDR1 is SGHTS and CDR2 YDEGEE. Unmatched junction bases numbered 3, after V lost 0 bases and J lost 2 bases. For the CDR3, the DNA is TGTGCCAGCAGCTTGGCGTCTAGCGGGAGGCAAGAGACCCAGTACTTC. Protein: CASSLASSGRQETQYF.

The J gene is TRBJ1-3, the V gene TRBV5-1, with 10 bases identical to TRBD1. After removal of 4 bases from V and 4 bases from J, the junction contained 5 bases not matched to a gene. The CDR3 has 15 amino acids. Per the germline V gene, CDR1 is SGHRS and CDR2 is YFSETQ. The CDR3 sequence is CASSGTGAFGNTIYF. CDR3 coding DNA: TGCGCCAGCAGCGGGACAGGGGCGTTCGGAAACACCATATATTTT.

This rearrangement joins TRBV10-1 to TRBJ1-1, with D hard to call. The CDR3 extends over 11 amino acids. Trimming cost V 2 bases and J 6 bases, with 4 bases left between them. Germline CDR1 WNHNN, CDR2 SYGVQD (reference sequence). CDR3 sequence reads: CASSEGPEAFF. Here the CDR3 DNA reads TGCGCCAGCAGTGAGGGACCTGAAGCTTTCTTT.

This chain uses TRBV5-1 with TRBJ1-1; tentative D call: TRBD1 (6 bases). V was trimmed by 0 bases and J by 3 bases, leaving 9 bases between them. Per germline, CDR1 SGHRS and CDR2 YFSETQ. CDR3 size: 14 residues. Here the CDR3 reads CASSLGRGYTEAFF. In DNA, the CDR3 is TGCGCCAGCAGCTTGGGCAGGGGCTACACTGAAGCTTTCTTT.

The chain employs TRBV19 and TRBJ2-7; no clear D. The CDR3 is 16 residues long. Trimming stripped 5 bases from V and 4 bases from J, with 21 bases between. CDR1 is LNHDA, CDR2 SQIVND, per germline (reference sequence). The CDR3 coding sequence is TGTGCCAGTAGTTTTGGTGGGAAACGAGGATCTTACGAGCAGTACTTC. Translated, it gives CASSFGGKRGSYEQYF.

V gene TRBV5-4 combines with J gene TRBJ2-1, with 10 bases lining up with TRBD2. Germline V lookup: CDR1 SGHNT, CDR2 YYREEE (reference sequence). The CDR3 is 17 residues long. V dropped 4 bases and J dropped 2; count of bases not matched to a gene: 9. DNA of the CDR3: TGTGCCAGCAGCCTAGCTTTTAGCGGGGGGACCTACAATGAGCAGTTCTTC. Its protein is CASSLAFSGGTYNEQFF.

CDR3 in amino acids: CASSSASMNTEAFF. Here the CDR3 DNA reads TGTGCCAGCAGCAGCGCAAGTATGAACACTGAAGCTTTCTTT. The J gene is TRBJ1-1, the V gene TRBV5-5; no definite D call. The CDR3 spans 14 residues. Germline CDR1 and CDR2: SGHKS and YYEKEE (reference sequence). V shed 4 bases and J shed 0 bases, with 10 bases lying between them.

Regarding this clone: The same CDR3 also results from other DNA sequences found in this sample. The chain couples TRBV5-1 to TRBJ2-3; D possibly uses TRBD1 or TRBD2 (5 bases each). The CDR3 is made up of 13 amino acids. CDR1 is SGHRS, CDR2 YFSETQ, per germline. The V and J ends lost 0 bases and 4 bases respectively, with 6 bases between them. Here the CDR3 reads CASSLVGADTQYF. The CDR3 DNA follows: TGCGCCAGCAGCTTGGTGGGGGCAGATACGCAGTATTTT. Combining the CDR3 with reference TRBV5-1 and TRBJ2-3 gives the whole variable domain KAGVTQTPRYLIKTRGQQVTLSCSPISGHRSVSWYQQTPGQGLQFLFEYFSETQRNKGNFPGRFSGRQFSNSRSEMNVSTLELGDSALYLCASSLVGADTQYFGPGTRLTVL.

This chain links TRBV6-5 with TRBJ2-1; TRBD2 aligns across 9 bases. Per germline, CDR1 MNHEY and CDR2 SVGAGI. The CDR3 runs to 13 residues. After removal of 3 bases from V and 9 bases from J, the junction contained 3 bases not matched to a gene. The CDR3 DNA follows: TGTGCCAGCAGTTATAAACTAGCGGGTGAGCAGTTCTTC. It yields the protein CASSYKLAGEQFF.

This sequence joins TRBV25-1 and TRBJ2-1; possibly TRBD1 for D (6 bases). The V gene lost 3 bases and the J gene lost 5 bases, with 14 bases spanning the gap. The CDR3 is 15 amino acids. Germline loops: CDR1 MGHDK, CDR2 SYGVNS. Here the CDR3 reads CASSDDRTANNEQFF. CDR3 coding DNA: TGTGCCAGCAGTGACGACAGGACGGCCAACAATGAGCAGTTCTTC.

Written as DNA, the CDR3 is TGTGCCAGCAGCGTCCGTGGCGCGGGGAGTTCCGAAAAACTGTTTTTT. This codes for CASSVRGAGSSEKLFF. The rearrangement links TRBV7-9 to TRBJ1-4; D unresolved. The CDR3 length is 16 residues. Germline V lookup: CDR1 SEHNR, CDR2 FQNEAQ (reference sequence). The V gene lost 5 bases and the J gene lost 8 bases, with 21 bases spanning the gap.

The V gene is TRBV9, the J gene TRBJ2-1; TRBD2 agrees at 7 bases. Germline loops: CDR1 SGDLS, CDR2 YYNGEE. CDR3 length equals 15 residues. V lost 1 base, J lost 6 bases, and 7 bases stayed unmatched. CDR3 sequence: CASSVSPGGGNEQFF. The DNA of the CDR3 is TGTGCCAGCAGCGTAAGTCCGGGGGGAGGCAATGAGCAGTTCTTC.

The chain recombines TRBV2 with TRBJ2-4; D might be TRBD1 or TRBD2, each matching 5 bases. Germline values: CDR1 SNHLY, CDR2 FYNNEI. This CDR3 has 14 amino acids. Trimming shortened V by 6 bases and J by 5 bases, and 14 bases separated the two germline ends. The DNA of the CDR3 is TGTGCCAGCAGGAAGACAGAGGGAGAAAACATTCAGTACTTC. Its translation is CASRKTEGENIQYF. Full variable domain (missing parts from reference TRBV2 and TRBJ2-4): EPEVTQTPSHQVTQMGQEVILRCVPISNHLYFYWYRQILGQKVEFLVSFYNNEISEKSEIFDDQFSVERPDGSNFTLKIRSTKLEDSAMYFCASRKTEGENIQYFGAGTRLSVL.

This clone was counted a few times. The same CDR3 also results from other DNA sequences found in this sample. Here the CDR3 reads CASSDVSSTDTQYF. DNA for the CDR3: TGTGCCAGCAGTGATGTCTCTAGCACAGATACGCAGTATTTT. The chain recombines TRBV2 with TRBJ2-3, with D uncertain. Germline CDR1 reads SNHLY; CDR2 reads FYNNEI. V was pared by 3 bases and J by 0 bases, with 7 bases between. This CDR3 contains 14 residues. Combining the CDR3 with reference TRBV2 and TRBJ2-3 gives the whole variable domain EPEVTQTPSHQVTQMGQEVILRCVPISNHLYFYWYRQILGQKVEFLVSFYNNEISEKSEIFDDQFSVERPDGSNFTLKIRSTKLEDSAMYFCASSDVSSTDTQYFGPGTRLTVL.

This chain joins TRBV28 and TRBJ1-2, with D perhaps TRBD1 (5 bases). The V gene lost 6 bases and the J gene lost 3 bases, with 17 bases spanning the gap. The germline gives CDR1 MDHEN, CDR2 SYDVKM. The CDR3 contains 15 residues. The CDR3 DNA sequence: TGTGCCAGCAGCGGGACGGCGAGAGGGGACTATGGCTACACCTTC. Protein: CASSGTARGDYGYTF.

V is TRBV19 and J is TRBJ2-5; TRBD2 agrees at 8 bases. Unmatched junction bases numbered 7, after V lost 3 bases and J lost 4 bases. The CDR3 contains 15 residues. The germline V gene has CDR1 LNHDA and CDR2 SQIVND (reference sequence). The CDR3 loop reads CASSIWGLEGETQYF. CDR3 bases: TGTGCCAGTAGTATCTGGGGACTAGAGGGAGAGACCCAGTACTTC.

The chain has TRBV6-5 and TRBJ2-7; D is unclear. The CDR3 runs to 16 residues. V was clipped by 0 bases and J by 4 bases, with 16 bases between them. CDR1 MNHEY and CDR2 SVGAGI come from the germline V gene. The chain's CDR3 is CASSYSPRVLGYEQYF. In DNA form, the CDR3 reads TGTGCCAGCAGTTACTCGCCCCGGGTCCTGGGGTACGAGCAGTACTTC.

Written as DNA, the CDR3 is TGTGCCAGCAGCTGGCCGACAGGGGGTGTTGGAGATACGCAGTATTTT. Residues: CASSWPTGGVGDTQYF. The rearrangement uses TRBV28 and TRBJ2-3, with 9 bases matching TRBD1. Germline loops: CDR1 MDHEN, CDR2 SYDVKM. The length of the CDR3 is 16 residues. The V segment lost 6 bases and the J segment 5 bases; nucleotides outside the gene matches: 12.

The chain employs TRBV18 and TRBJ1-2; TRBD1 might be the D (5 bases). V lost 4 bases to trimming and J lost 4 bases, with 10 bases between them. This CDR3 is 13 amino acids long. Per germline, CDR1 KGHSH and CDR2 LQKENI. CDR3 sequence reads: CASSRDGTYGYTF. The CDR3 bases are TGTGCCAGCTCACGGGACGGCACCTATGGCTACACCTTC.

This chain links TRBV2 with TRBJ1-1, with D uncertain. Germline values: CDR1 SNHLY, CDR2 FYNNEI. There are 11 residues in the CDR3. V dropped 9 bases and J dropped 14 bases, with 19 bases sitting between them. This chain's CDR3 is CASSPVAGVFF. DNA for the CDR3: TGTGCCAGTTCCCCGGTTGCGGGCGTCTTCTTT.

Comments on this clone: Other DNA sequences in this specimen translate into the identical CDR3. The chain has TRBV9 and TRBJ2-3, with TRBD1 matching 9 bases. Germline V gene lookup returns CDR1 SGDLS and CDR2 YYNGEE. This CDR3 has 16 residues. The trim removed 3 bases at V and 0 bases at J, leaving 5 bases unmatched. CDR3 DNA: TGTGCCAGCAGCGCGGACAGGGGAAGGAGCACAGATACGCAGTATTTT. Translated, it gives CASSADRGRSTDTQYF.

The chain carries TRBV11-2 and TRBJ2-7; perhaps TRBD1 as D (6 bases). V lost 0 bases and J 2 bases, leaving 11 bases between the germline ends. From germline, CDR1 is SGHAT and CDR2 FQNNGV. The CDR3 length is 15 residues. Here the CDR3 reads CASSLDGGHPYEQYF. Here the CDR3 DNA reads TGTGCCAGCAGCTTAGATGGGGGACACCCCTACGAGCAGTACTTC.

The V gene is TRBV6-1, the J gene TRBJ1-5; the D is unclear. The CDR3 is made up of 15 amino acids. Germline V gives CDR1 MNHNS, CDR2 SASEGT. The V and J ends lost 4 bases and 6 bases respectively, with 16 bases between them. The CDR3 DNA sequence: TGTGCCAGCAGTGTTGGGAATGTGGTATCTCAGCCCCAGCATTTT. This encodes CASSVGNVVSQPQHF.

The chain is built from TRBV4-3 and TRBJ2-1; D is perhaps TRBD2 (5 bases). Trimming pared 0 bases from V and 5 bases from J, leaving 8 bases between. There are 14 residues in the CDR3. The germline gives CDR1 LGHNA, CDR2 YSLEER. The CDR3 DNA sequence: TGCGCCAGCAGCCAAGAGAGGGCTAACAATGAGCAGTTCTTC. Its translation: CASSQERANNEQFF.

J is TRBJ2-7 and V is TRBV28, with 11 bases aligning to TRBD1. V shed 6 bases and J 4 bases; nucleotides not matched to a gene: 8. The CDR3 has 15 amino acids. Germline V lookup: CDR1 MDHEN, CDR2 SYDVKM. CDR3 DNA sequence: TGTGCCAGCAGACCCTCGGGACAGGGGGAGTACGAGCAGTACTTC. Translating gives CASRPSGQGEYEQYF.

For this clone: One end of the junction does not line up with germline, which may come from a read error. The V gene is TRBV7-9, the J gene TRBJ2-7; no firm D call. CDR3 size: 14 residues. The germline CDR1 and CDR2 sequences are SEHNR and FQNEAQ (reference sequence). The CDR3: CASSYGPGSSEQYF. In nucleotides, the CDR3 is TGTGCCAGCAGCTATGGACCGGGCTCCTCCGAGCAGTACTTC.